Listed below are T cell receptor beta chains from one sample, sequenced in a study of CD8 T cells in Susac syndrome. TCRdb reprocessed the immunoSEQ multiplex PCR reads with MiXCR, giving one entry per CDR3 protein. Of roughly 100,000 distinct CDR3 sequences listed, about 95% are singletons. Sequencing used CD4+ T cells from PBMCs. These receptors were taken from a human donor with Susac syndrome. CDR3s include the opening cysteine and the closing phenylalanine or tryptophan.

V	J	CDR3
TRBV5-6	TRBJ1-2	CASKKEGPLNYGYTF
TRBV28	TRBJ1-5	CASSAWDRGSQPQHF
TRBV20-1	TRBJ1-2	CSAGREYGYTF
TRBV7-3	TRBJ1-6	CASSLNGNSPLHF
TRBV30	TRBJ2-1	CASSGANEQFF
TRBV12-3/TRBV12-4	TRBJ1-2	CASSLGTGVYGYTF
TRBV20-1	TRBJ2-1	CSVFRAGVNEQFF
TRBV12-3/TRBV12-4	TRBJ2-5	CASSRSTGGLETQYF
TRBV29-1	TRBJ2-3	CSVSDRGWEDTQYF
TRBV30	TRBJ2-3	CAWSVLAGSTDTQYF
TRBV15	TRBJ1-5	CATSRPDSNQPQHF
TRBV20-1	TRBJ2-2	CSASLGAGTGELFF
TRBV18	TRBJ2-5	CASSRYQETQYF
TRBV25-1	TRBJ2-5	CASSEFGGAQETQYF
TRBV6-6	TRBJ1-5	CASSYSGGMDQPQHF
TRBV5-4	TRBJ2-3	CASSADLRADTQYF
TRBV12-3/TRBV12-4	TRBJ2-1	CASSSPWRGDNEQFF
TRBV30	TRBJ1-5	CAWSLGGRPQHF
TRBV15	TRBJ2-1	CATSNQVGLYNEQFF
TRBV20-1	TRBJ1-5	CSASWDQPQHF
TRBV3-1	TRBJ2-5	CASSPRRNQETQYF
TRBV30	TRBJ2-5	CAWSVGGARETQYF
TRBV6-2/TRBV6-3	TRBJ1-2	CASTSKTANYGYTF
TRBV25-1	TRBJ2-2	CASSERASTGELFF
TRBV29-1	TRBJ2-7	CSGQGASYEQYF
TRBV20-1	TRBJ1-1	CSARASWVTEAFF
TRBV25-1	TRBJ1-6	CASSADSNSPLHF
TRBV29-1	TRBJ1-2	CSVADSTYGYTF
TRBV6-5	TRBJ2-1	CASSNRADNEQFF
TRBV28	TRBJ2-7	CASSSPDGSYEQYF
TRBV29-1	TRBJ2-1	CSRAVRSSYNEQFF
TRBV11-3	TRBJ2-5	CASSEDRAETQYF
TRBV7-8	TRBJ2-2	CASTRSGGVTGELFF
TRBV3-1	TRBJ2-3	CASSPLAEGQAQYF
TRBV12-3/TRBV12-4	TRBJ2-2	CASSRGQPGELFF
TRBV7-8	TRBJ2-7	CASSTGPSYEQYF
TRBV20-1	TRBJ2-1	CSARDSRLPYNEQFF
TRBV7-9	TRBJ2-2	CASSSPGYTGELFF
TRBV12-3/TRBV12-4	TRBJ1-2	CANSPASSYGYTF
TRBV7-9	TRBJ2-7	CASSLGGGSYEQYF
TRBV20-1	TRBJ2-5	CSASSGGETQYF
TRBV24-1	TRBJ2-3	CATSDLGLASTDTQYF
TRBV23-1	TRBJ1-2	CASRLRGLALTF
TRBV15	TRBJ2-5	CATSSAEALVETQYF
TRBV30	TRBJ2-7	CAWSVEKSYEQYF
TRBV20-1	TRBJ1-2	CSARDRRGADYGYTF
TRBV30	TRBJ1-1	CAWRGFTGTEAFF
TRBV7-9	TRBJ2-1	CASTALSGEQFF
TRBV28	TRBJ1-5	CASSSRGGSNQPQHF
TRBV7-3	TRBJ2-2	CASSPRARRNTGELFF
TRBV20-1	TRBJ2-1	CSAHSYRVGYDDEQFF
TRBV20-1	TRBJ2-6	CSARGRGSGANVLTF
TRBV30	TRBJ2-7	CAWSRKVRSYEQYF
TRBV25-1	TRBJ2-6	CASSDGYRGSGANVLTF
TRBV11-2	TRBJ1-1	CASSLAGLGREAFF
TRBV6-2/TRBV6-3	TRBJ1-2	CASSYPTNYGYTF
TRBV3-1	TRBJ1-1	CASSQQGTMNTEAFF
TRBV19	TRBJ1-5	CATGAVNSNQPQHF
TRBV27	TRBJ2-7	CASRSWEGRNEQYF
TRBV4-1	TRBJ1-2	CASSQGDRGNGYTF